The 15 T cell receptor beta chains listed next were all sequenced from one sample in a study of sequential checkpoint blockade in melanoma. The protocol was immunoSEQ multiplex PCR, while the TCRdb copy is restricted to in-frame clones and leaves out a portion. The sample has fewer than 40,000 clones; nearly 90% are singletons. As to treatment: randomized to nivolumab then ipilimumab (arm A) or the reverse (arm B). The sequences come from CD8+ T cells sorted from blood (inferred from file names), collected from a patient given nivolumab and ipilimumab in sequence. Receptor source: a human donor with melanoma.

The V call is TRBV27, the J call TRBJ1-2, with 9 bases lining up with TRBD1. V shed 3 bases, J shed 4 bases, and the junction held 6 bases outside the gene matches. CDR3 length: 15 amino acids. The V gene's germline CDR1 is MNHEY and CDR2 SMNVEV (reference sequence). The CDR3 protein is CASSLNSGQGYGYTF. CDR3 DNA sequence: TGTGCCAGCAGTTTGAACTCGGGACAGGGCTATGGCTACACCTTC.

DNA of the CDR3: TGTGCCAGCAGTAACGGACAGGGGGGAGGCTACACCTTC. It specifies CASSNGQGGGYTF. This rearrangement joins TRBV6-5 to TRBJ1-2; 10 bases line up with TRBD1. This CDR3 comprises 13 residues. Germline values: CDR1 MNHEY, CDR2 SVGAGI. The V segment lost 5 bases and the J segment 8 bases; nucleotides outside the gene matches: 5.

The rearrangement uses TRBV7-6 and TRBJ2-7; 9 nucleotides agree with TRBD2. This CDR3 contains 15 residues. J gave up 5 bases and V 6 bases, and 11 bases lay outside the gene matches. CDR1 is SGHVS and CDR2 is FNYEAQ in the germline V gene. In nucleotides, the CDR3 is TGTGCCAGCAGTTCGACTAGCGGCGGCCGGGACGAGCAGTACTTC. Protein product: CASSSTSGGRDEQYF.

DNA of the CDR3: TGCGCCAGCAGCCAAGACATCATCCGCGGTCCAGCGGAGACCCAGTACTTC. Translation: CASSQDIIRGPAETQYF. V and J are TRBV4-3 and TRBJ2-5; D gene uncertain. The CDR3 runs to 17 residues. V gave up 0 bases and J gave up 5 bases, with 19 bases separating them. The germline V gene encodes CDR1 LGHNA and CDR2 YSLEER.

The chain carries TRBV7-9 and TRBJ2-7, with 7 bases identical to TRBD2. In germline, CDR1 is SEHNR, CDR2 FQNEAQ (reference sequence). CDR3 length: 13 residues. Trimming at V came to 4 bases and at J to 7 bases, leaving 7 bases not matched to a gene. CDR3: CASSSPGRGEQYF. The DNA of the CDR3 is TGTGCCAGCAGCTCCCCGGGGAGGGGTGAGCAGTACTTC.

The rearrangement links TRBV10-3 to TRBJ2-6; 8 nucleotides agree with TRBD1. Germline-derived CDR1 and CDR2 are ENHRY and SYGVKD. Trimming took 8 bases from V and 1 from J; bases not matched to a gene: 7. This CDR3 has 16 residues. CDR3 protein: CAIGQGARSGANVLTF. CDR3 DNA: TGTGCCATCGGGCAGGGGGCTAGGTCTGGGGCCAACGTCCTGACTTTC.

There are a few counts of this clone. The chain uses TRBV16 and TRBJ2-7; tentative D call: TRBD1 (6 bases). Germline V gene lookup returns CDR1 KGHSY and CDR2 FQNENV. The V end was cut by 4 bases, the J end by 3 bases, with 13 bases between. This CDR3 comprises 14 residues. Written as DNA, the CDR3 is TGTGCCAGCAGCCCCGGTGAGGGGGTCTACGAGCAGTACTTC. Residues: CASSPGEGVYEQYF.

The chain joins TRBV29-1 to TRBJ1-2; 7 nucleotides match TRBD1. Germline CDR1 and CDR2: SQVTM and ANQGSEA. The CDR3 contains 13 residues. The ends lost 5 bases at V and 5 bases at J; junction bases unmatched: 8. CDR3 DNA sequence: TGCAGCGTTTGGATGGGACAGTATTATGGCTACACCTTC. Its protein is CSVWMGQYYGYTF. Variable domain in full (rest from reference TRBV29-1 and TRBJ1-2): SAVISQKPSRDICQRGTSLTIQCQVDSQVTMMFWYRQQPGQSLTLIATANQGSEATYESGFVIDKFPISRPNLTFSTLTVSNMSPEDSSIYLCSVWMGQYYGYTFGSGTRLTVV.

The chain joins TRBV5-4 to TRBJ2-7; 11 positions agree with TRBD1. The germline V gene has CDR1 SGHNT and CDR2 YYREEE (reference sequence). V was clipped by 5 bases and J by 3 bases; unmatched bases: 7. The length of the CDR3 is 15 residues. CDR3 in DNA: TGTGCCAGCAGGGATACCGGGACAGGGGGCTACGAGCAGTACTTC. It codes for CASRDTGTGGYEQYF.

The chain is built from TRBV27 and TRBJ2-1; maybe TRBD1 (5 bases). The CDR3 is 14 amino acids. V was cut by 1 base and J by 6 bases, with 10 bases left in between. Germline loops: CDR1 MNHEY, CDR2 SMNVEV (reference sequence). The CDR3 DNA follows: TGTGCCAGCAGTTTATTAGACAGCCCCAATGAGCAGTTCTTC. Residues: CASSLLDSPNEQFF.

This clone was recorded once. The chain combines TRBV7-8 with TRBJ1-2; the match to TRBD1 covers 11 bases. CDR1 SGHVS and CDR2 FQNEAQ come from the germline V gene. The CDR3 extends over 15 amino acids. V dropped 5 bases and J dropped 5; count of bases not matched to a gene: 7. The CDR3, as DNA: TGTGCCAGCAGCCCCGGGACAGGGGGAGTTTATGGCTACACCTTC. Translating gives CASSPGTGGVYGYTF.

This chain links TRBV5-4 with TRBJ2-2; 11 bases align to TRBD2. Unmatched junction bases numbered 9, after V lost 4 bases and J lost 4 bases. The CDR3 is 17 amino acids. Looked up from germline, CDR1 is SGHNT and CDR2 is YYREEE (reference sequence). For the CDR3, the DNA is TGTGCCAGCAGCCGTATAGCGGGAGGGACGGGCACCGGGGAGCTGTTTTTT. This sequence encodes CASSRIAGGTGTGELFF.

V and J are TRBV13 and TRBJ2-1; D is unresolved. Trimming removed 4 bases from V and 5 bases from J, with 15 bases in between. The germline V gene encodes CDR1 PRHDT and CDR2 FYEKMQ (reference sequence). This CDR3 is 15 amino acids long. The DNA for the CDR3 is TGTGCCAGCAGCTCAACTACTAAGTCCCACAATGAGCAGTTCTTC. It yields the protein CASSSTTKSHNEQFF.

Concerning this clone: Distinct nucleotide sequences in the sample also encode this CDR3. The V call is TRBV9, the J call TRBJ1-1, with 7 bases lining up with TRBD1. CDR1 is SGDLS, CDR2 YYNGEE, per germline. There are 18 residues in the CDR3. V shed 3 bases, J shed 1 base, and the junction held 15 bases outside the gene matches. The CDR3 nucleotides are TGTGCCAGCAGCGCTTACTCAGTACATAGGGACAGGAACACTGAAGCTTTCTTT. This gives the protein CASSAYSVHRDRNTEAFF.

The rearrangement uses TRBV5-5 and TRBJ2-7; tentative D call: TRBD2 (6 bases). Looked up from germline, CDR1 is SGHKS and CDR2 is YYEKEE (reference sequence). The CDR3 contains 16 residues. The V end was cut by 0 bases, the J end by 3 bases, with 16 bases between. CDR3 sequence (DNA): TGTGCCAGCAGCTTGGCTCCACAGGACTACCGCTACGAGCAGTACTTC. This encodes CASSLAPQDYRYEQYF.